This T cell receptor beta chain was identified during a study of vaccination effects on CD4 cells after COVID-19. With regard to this clone: The antigen remains undetermined.

In the ViraFEST assay, antigen-specific CD4+ clonotypes were identified by expansion after peptide-pool stimulation. Scientists isolated CD4+ T cells after a roughly 9-day culture period ended. Everyone in the study got two shots of either the BNT162b2 or mRNA-1273 vaccine. Every well housed approximately 2.2 million PBMC, which grew in culture alongside about 9 IU/ml IL-2 and around 9.8 ug/ml peptides. The CDR3 covers 14 residues. With 2 bases removed from V and 2 bases from J, the gap between germline ends came to 9 bases. The germline CDR1 and CDR2 sequences are MNHEY and SVGAGI. Measured with immunoSEQ multiplex PCR; TCRdb has only the in-frame clones, and not every one. The sample carries around 69,000 clones, roughly 74% recorded once. Findings and limits, study-wide: Just 1 of 255 vaccine-induced clones in healthy recipients was cross-reactive.

The rearrangement joins TRBV6-5 to TRBJ1-2; possible D gene TRBD1, 5 bases. The sample here was CD4+ T cells from PBMCs cultured with HCoV-229E spike peptides, taken after COVID-19 vaccination. The source is a human donor who received a COVID-19 vaccine. The CDR3 bases are TGTGCCAGCAGTTACGGCAGGGCCAACTATGGCTACACCTTC. This translates into CASSYGRANYGYTF.